The source of this T cell receptor beta chain is a study of OX40 agonist ivuxolimab in advanced cancers. Study as a whole: The study gave patients intravenous ivuxolimab at 0.01 to 10 mg/kg every 2 weeks. Patients achieving partial responses numbered three: one hepatocellular carcinoma case and two cutaneous melanoma cases. Broader study findings: Among some nonresponders, normalized T-cell clonal expansion was also low.

Between the trimmed V and J ends, which lost 5 bases and 2 bases, there was a span of 12 bases. CDR3 length: 14 amino acids. The V gene's germline CDR1 is SGHAT and CDR2 FQNNGV. Samples were taken at baseline and on day 1 of cycles 4 and 7. Using immunoSEQ multiplex PCR, the repertoire was profiled, and TCRdb retains in-frame clones only, with some absent. The table has 7,000 to 9,000 clones, around 90% seen once. As for this clone: Its antigen is not known.

This clonotype was obtained from an adult with an advanced solid tumor such as melanoma, head and neck, liver or kidney cancer. The sample was CD4+ or CD8+ T cells sorted from blood, taken in a trial of the OX40 agonist ivuxolimab. The chain carries TRBV11-2 and TRBJ2-5; D is undetermined. The CDR3 spells CASSPVSLQETQYF. CDR3 DNA sequence: TGTGCCAGCAGCCCAGTAAGCCTACAAGAGACCCAGTACTTC. The variable domain in full, with the rest retrieved from reference TRBV11-2 and TRBJ2-5, is EAGVAQSPRYKIIEKRQSVAFWCNPISGHATLYWYQQILGQGPKLLIQFQNNGVVDDSQLPKDRFSAERLKGVDSTLKIQPAKLEDSAVYLCASSPVSLQETQYFGPGTRLLVL.